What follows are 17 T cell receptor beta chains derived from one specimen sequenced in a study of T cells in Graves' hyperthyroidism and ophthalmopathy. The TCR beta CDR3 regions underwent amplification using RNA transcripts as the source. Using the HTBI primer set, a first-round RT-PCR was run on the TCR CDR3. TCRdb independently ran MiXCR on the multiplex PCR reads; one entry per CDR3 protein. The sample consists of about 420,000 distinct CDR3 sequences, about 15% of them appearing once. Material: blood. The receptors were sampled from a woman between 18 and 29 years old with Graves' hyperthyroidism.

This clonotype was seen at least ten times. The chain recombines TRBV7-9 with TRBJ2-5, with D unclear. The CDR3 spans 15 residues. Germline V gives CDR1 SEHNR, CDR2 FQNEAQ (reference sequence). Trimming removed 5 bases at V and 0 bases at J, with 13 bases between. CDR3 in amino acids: CASSGGYPNQETQYF. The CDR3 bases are TGTGCCAGCAGCGGTGGGTACCCCAACCAAGAGACCCAGTACTTC.

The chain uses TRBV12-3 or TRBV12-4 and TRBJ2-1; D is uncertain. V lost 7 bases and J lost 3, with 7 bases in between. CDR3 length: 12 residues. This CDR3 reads CASNTHYNEQFF. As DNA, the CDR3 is TGTGCCAGCAACACGCACTACAATGAGCAGTTCTTC.

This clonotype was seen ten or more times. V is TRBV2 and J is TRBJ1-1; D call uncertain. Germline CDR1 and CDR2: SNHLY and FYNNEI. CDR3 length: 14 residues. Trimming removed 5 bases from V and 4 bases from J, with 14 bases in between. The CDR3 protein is CASSLGLRTTEAFF. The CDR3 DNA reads TGTGCCAGCAGTCTGGGCCTCAGGACCACTGAAGCTTTCTTT.

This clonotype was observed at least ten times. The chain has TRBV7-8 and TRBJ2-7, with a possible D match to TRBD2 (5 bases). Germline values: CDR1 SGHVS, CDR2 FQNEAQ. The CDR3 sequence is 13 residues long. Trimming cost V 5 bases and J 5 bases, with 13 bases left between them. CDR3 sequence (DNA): TGTGCCAGCAGCCCGGGGTGGGGAAACGAGCAGTACTTC. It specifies CASSPGWGNEQYF.

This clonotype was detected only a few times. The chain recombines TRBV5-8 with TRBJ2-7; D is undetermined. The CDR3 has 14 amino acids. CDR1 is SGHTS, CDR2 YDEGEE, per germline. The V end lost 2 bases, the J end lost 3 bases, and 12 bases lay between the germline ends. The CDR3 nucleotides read TGTGCCAGCAGCTTAAGACGGCCCTACTACGAGCAGTACTTC. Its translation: CASSLRRPYYEQYF. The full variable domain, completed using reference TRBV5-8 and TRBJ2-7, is EAGVTQSPTHLIKTRGQQATLRCSPISGHTSVYWYQQALGLGLQFLLWYDEGEERNRGNFPPRFSGRQFPNYSSELNVNALELEDSALYLCASSLRRPYYEQYFGPGTRLTVT.

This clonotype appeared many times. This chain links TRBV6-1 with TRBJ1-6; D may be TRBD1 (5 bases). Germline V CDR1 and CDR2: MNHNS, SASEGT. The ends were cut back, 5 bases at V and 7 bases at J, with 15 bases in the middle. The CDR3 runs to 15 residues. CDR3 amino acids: CASSYGRGENSPLHF. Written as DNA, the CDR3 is TGTGCCAGCAGTTATGGAAGGGGCGAAAATTCACCCCTCCACTTT.

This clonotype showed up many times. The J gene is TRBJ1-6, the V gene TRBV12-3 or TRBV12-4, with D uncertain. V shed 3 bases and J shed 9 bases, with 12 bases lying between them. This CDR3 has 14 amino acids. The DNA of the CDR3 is TGTGCCAGCAGTTTCGGGCAGAGAGGTTCACCCCTCCACTTT. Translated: CASSFGQRGSPLHF.

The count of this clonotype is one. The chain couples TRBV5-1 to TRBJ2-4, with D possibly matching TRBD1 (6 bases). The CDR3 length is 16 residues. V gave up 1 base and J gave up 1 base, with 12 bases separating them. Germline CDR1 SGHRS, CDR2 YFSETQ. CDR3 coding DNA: TGCGCCAGCAGCTTGCCAGGGGCAGGCGCCAAAAACATTCAGTACTTC. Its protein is CASSLPGAGAKNIQYF.

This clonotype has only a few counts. CDR3 nucleotide sequence: TGTGCCAGTAGTATATGGGGACAGGGAGGTGGAAACACCATATATTTT. Translating gives CASSIWGQGGGNTIYF. The chain links TRBV19 to TRBJ1-3; TRBD1 matches 9 bases. V gave up 2 bases and J gave up 3 bases; unmatched junction bases: 5. This CDR3 spans 16 amino acids. CDR1 and CDR2 from the germline V gene are LNHDA and SQIVND (reference sequence). Combining the CDR3 with reference TRBV19 and TRBJ1-3 gives the whole variable domain DGGITQSPKYLFRKEGQNVTLSCEQNLNHDAMYWYRQDPGQGLRLIYYSQIVNDFQKGDIAEGYSVSREKKESFPLTVTSAQKNPTAFYLCASSIWGQGGGNTIYFGEGSWLTVV.

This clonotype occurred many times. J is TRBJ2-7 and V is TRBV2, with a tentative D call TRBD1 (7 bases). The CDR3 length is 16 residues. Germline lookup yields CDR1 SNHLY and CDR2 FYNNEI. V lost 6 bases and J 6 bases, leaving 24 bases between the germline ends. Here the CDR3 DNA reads TGTGCCAGCAGGCGGGACAGAAGTTCCTTTGGGGCCGAGCAGTACTTC. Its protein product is CASRRDRSSFGAEQYF.

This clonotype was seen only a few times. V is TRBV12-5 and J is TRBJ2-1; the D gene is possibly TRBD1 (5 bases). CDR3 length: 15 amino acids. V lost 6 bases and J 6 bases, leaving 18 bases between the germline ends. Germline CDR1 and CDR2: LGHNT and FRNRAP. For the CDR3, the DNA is TGTGCTAGTGGCCTTGGGGCGTTCGGGCGCAATGAGCAGTTCTTC. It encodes CASGLGAFGRNEQFF.

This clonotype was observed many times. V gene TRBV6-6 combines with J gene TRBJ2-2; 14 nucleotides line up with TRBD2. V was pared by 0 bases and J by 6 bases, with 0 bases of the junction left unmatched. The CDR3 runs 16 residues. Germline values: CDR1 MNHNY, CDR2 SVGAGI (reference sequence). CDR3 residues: CASSYSTSGGAGELFF. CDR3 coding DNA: TGTGCCAGCAGTTACTCGACTAGCGGGGGGGCCGGGGAGCTGTTTTTT.

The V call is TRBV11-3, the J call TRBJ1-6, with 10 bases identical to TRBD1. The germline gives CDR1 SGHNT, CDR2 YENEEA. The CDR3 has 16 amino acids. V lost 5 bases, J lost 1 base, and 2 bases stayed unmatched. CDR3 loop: CASSRTGGSYNSPLHF. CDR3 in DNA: TGTGCCAGCAGCAGGACAGGGGGGTCCTATAATTCACCCCTCCACTTT.

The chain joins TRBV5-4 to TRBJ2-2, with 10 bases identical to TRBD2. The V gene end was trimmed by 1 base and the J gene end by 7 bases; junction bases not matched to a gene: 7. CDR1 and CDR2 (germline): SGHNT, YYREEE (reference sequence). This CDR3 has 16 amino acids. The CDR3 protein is CASSLPLAGRGGELFF. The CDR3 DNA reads TGTGCCAGCAGCTTGCCACTAGCGGGACGTGGCGGGGAGCTGTTTTTT.

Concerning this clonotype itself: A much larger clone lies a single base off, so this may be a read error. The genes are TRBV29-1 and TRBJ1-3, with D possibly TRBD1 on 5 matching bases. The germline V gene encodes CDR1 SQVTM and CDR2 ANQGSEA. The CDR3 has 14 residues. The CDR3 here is CSVKEQVSGNTIYF. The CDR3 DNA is TGCAGCGTTAAAGAACAGGTCTCTGGAAACACCATATATTTT.

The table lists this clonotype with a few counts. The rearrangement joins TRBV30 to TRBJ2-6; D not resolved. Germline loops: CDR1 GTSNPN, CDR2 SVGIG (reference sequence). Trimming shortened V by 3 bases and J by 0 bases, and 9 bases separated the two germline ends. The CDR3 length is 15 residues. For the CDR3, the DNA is TGTGCCTGGAGGGGTCAGTACTCTGGGGCCAACGTCCTGACTTTC. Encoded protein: CAWRGQYSGANVLTF.

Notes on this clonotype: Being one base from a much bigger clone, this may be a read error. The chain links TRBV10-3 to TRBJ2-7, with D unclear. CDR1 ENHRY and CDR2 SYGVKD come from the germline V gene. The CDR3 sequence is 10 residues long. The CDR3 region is CAFKGYGQYF. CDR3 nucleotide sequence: TGTGCCTTTAAAGGATACGGGCAGTACTTC.